The clone carrying this TCR beta chain was counted only a few times. Its antigen is unidentified. The data belong to a study of naive and memory T cell subsets. Points from the study as a whole: More TCRs at tuberculin sites were read as hypersensitivity T cell infiltration.

Treatment described: skin biopsy from PPD injection site in Mantoux-positive individual. TCR cDNA received a 3' ligated oligonucleotide that carried a UMI. Input was about 1 to 1,100 ng of DNase-treated total RNA without cell sorting. Four PCR rounds used nested alpha and beta constant region primers plus the SP2 primer. Alpha and beta constant region primers primed reverse transcription for blood and skin samples. TCRdb recomputed calls from the UMI-ligation and nested PCR reads with MiXCR, one row per CDR3 protein. This sample yields under 25,000 distinct CDR3 sequences, of which approximately 6% are seen a single time; around 6.5% belongs to the top ten. The specimen comprised skin, sampled from a tuberculin skin test site. The clonotype comes from an adult in good health.

DNA for the CDR3: TGTGCCAGTAGTATACAGTGGGGCAATCAGCCCCAGCATTTT. Its translation is CASSIQWGNQPQHF. The V and J genes are TRBV19 and TRBJ1-5; no reliable D call. CDR3 length: 14 amino acids. The germline V gene has CDR1 LNHDA and CDR2 SQIVND (reference sequence). Trimming removed 2 bases from V and 2 bases from J, with 7 bases in between.